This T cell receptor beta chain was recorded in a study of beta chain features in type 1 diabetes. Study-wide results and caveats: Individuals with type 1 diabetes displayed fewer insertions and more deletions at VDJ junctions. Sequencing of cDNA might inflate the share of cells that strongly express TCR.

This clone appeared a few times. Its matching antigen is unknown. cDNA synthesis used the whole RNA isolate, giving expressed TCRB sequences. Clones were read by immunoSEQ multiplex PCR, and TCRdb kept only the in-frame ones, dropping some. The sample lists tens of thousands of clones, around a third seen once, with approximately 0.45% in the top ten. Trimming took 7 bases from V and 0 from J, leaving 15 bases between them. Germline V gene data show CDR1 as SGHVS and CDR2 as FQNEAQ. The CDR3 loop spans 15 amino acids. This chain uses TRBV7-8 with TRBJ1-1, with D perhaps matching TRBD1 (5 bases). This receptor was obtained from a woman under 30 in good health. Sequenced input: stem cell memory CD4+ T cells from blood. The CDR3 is CASNALGGMNTEAFF. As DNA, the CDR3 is TGTGCCAGCAACGCCCTGGGGGGGATGAACACTGAAGCTTTCTTT.